This record looks at one T cell receptor beta chain sequence and its context. The CDR3 has 14 amino acids. Trimming left V 4 bases short and J 0 bases short, with 9 bases between. CDR1 is SQVTM and CDR2 is ANQGSEA in the germline V gene. This sample is part of a study of cytomegalovirus exposure and HLA in healthy donors. PCR involved 60 Vbeta and 13 Jbeta primers. Assay used: immunoSEQ multiplex PCR; TCRdb lists only in-frame clones, some missing. The sample gives about 160,000 clones, 81% of which show up once; approximately 2.1% is in the top ten. This sequence joins TRBV29-1 and TRBJ2-2; D is unclear. This clonotype was obtained from a woman aged 18-29 years in good health and CMV-seronegative. The specimen sequenced was PBMCs. The CDR3 sequence: CSVGAPANTGELFF. CDR3 DNA sequence: TGCAGCGTTGGAGCCCCCGCGAACACCGGGGAGCTGTTTTTT.